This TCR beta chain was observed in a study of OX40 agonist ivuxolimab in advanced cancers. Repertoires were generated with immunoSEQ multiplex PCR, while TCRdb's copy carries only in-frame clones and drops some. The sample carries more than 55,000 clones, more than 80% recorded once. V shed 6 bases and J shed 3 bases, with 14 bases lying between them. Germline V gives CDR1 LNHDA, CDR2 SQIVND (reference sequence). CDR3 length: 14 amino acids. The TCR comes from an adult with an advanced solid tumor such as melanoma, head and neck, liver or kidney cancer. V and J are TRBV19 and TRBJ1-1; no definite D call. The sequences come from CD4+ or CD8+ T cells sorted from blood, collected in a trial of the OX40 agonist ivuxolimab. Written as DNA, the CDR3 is TGTGCCAGTAGACGAGACGGTGGGGACACTGAAGCTTTCTTT. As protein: CASRRDGGDTEAFF.